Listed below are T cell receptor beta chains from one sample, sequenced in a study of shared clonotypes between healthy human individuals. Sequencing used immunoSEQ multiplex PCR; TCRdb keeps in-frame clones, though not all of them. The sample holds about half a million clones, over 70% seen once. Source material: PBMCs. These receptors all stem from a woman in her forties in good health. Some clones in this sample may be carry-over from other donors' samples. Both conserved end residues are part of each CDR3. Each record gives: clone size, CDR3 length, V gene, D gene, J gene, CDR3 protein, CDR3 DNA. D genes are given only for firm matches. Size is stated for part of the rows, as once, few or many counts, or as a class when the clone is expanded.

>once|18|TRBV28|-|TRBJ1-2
CASSPFGTRGRGIYGYTF
TGTGCCAGCAGCCCCTTCGGGACGCGCGGGAGGGGAATCTATGGCTACACCTTC
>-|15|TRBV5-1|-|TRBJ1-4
CASSLEGATNEKLFF
TGCGCCAGCAGCTTGGAAGGGGCAACTAATGAAAAACTGTTTTTT
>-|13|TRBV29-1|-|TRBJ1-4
CSVDEGPGEKLFF
TGCAGCGTTGACGAAGGGCCCGGAGAAAAACTGTTTTTT
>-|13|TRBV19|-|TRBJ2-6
CASSPQSHNVLTF
TGTGCCAGTAGTCCCCAGAGCCACAACGTCCTGACTTTC
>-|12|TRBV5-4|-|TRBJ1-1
CASSLAGAKAFF
TGTGCCAGCAGCTTGGCCGGGGCAAAAGCTTTCTTT
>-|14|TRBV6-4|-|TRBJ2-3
CASSDTSSTDTQYF
TGTGCCAGCAGTGACACGTCTAGCACAGATACGCAGTATTTT
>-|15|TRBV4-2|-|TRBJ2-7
CASSQDGQLTREQYF
TGTGCCAGCAGCCAAGACGGACAGTTAACTCGCGAGCAGTACTTC
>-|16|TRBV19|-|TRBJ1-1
CASSIALGAPNTEAFF
TGTGCCAGTAGTATCGCTCTGGGGGCGCCGAACACTGAAGCTTTCTTT
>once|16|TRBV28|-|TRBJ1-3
CASSAPGQSSGNTIYF
TGTGCCAGCAGTGCCCCAGGACAGTCCTCTGGAAACACCATATATTTT
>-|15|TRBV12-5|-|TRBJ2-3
CASGSGSTFTDTQYF
TGTGCTAGTGGTTCCGGGTCGACTTTTACGGATACGCAGTATTTT
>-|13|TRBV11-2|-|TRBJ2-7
CASSPWDRYEQYF
TGTGCCAGCAGCCCCTGGGACCGATACGAGCAGTACTTC
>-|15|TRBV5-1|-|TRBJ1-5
CASSPQGDSNQPQHF
TGCGCCAGCAGCCCACAGGGTGATAGCAATCAGCCCCAGCATTTT
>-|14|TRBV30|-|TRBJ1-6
CAWSVSGNNSPLHF
TGTGCCTGGAGTGTTTCCGGGAATAATTCACCCCTCCACTTT
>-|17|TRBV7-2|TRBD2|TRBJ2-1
CASSPTGGGRGYNEQFF
TGTGCCAGCAGCCCAACCGGGGGCGGGAGGGGGTACAATGAGCAGTTCTTC
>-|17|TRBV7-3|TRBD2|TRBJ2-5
CASSSGTSGISQETQYF
TGTGCCAGCAGCTCAGGGACTAGCGGGATCTCTCAAGAGACCCAGTACTTC
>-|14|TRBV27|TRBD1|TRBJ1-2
CASKPPGGMYGYTF
TGTGCCAGCAAACCCCCAGGGGGTATGTATGGCTACACCTTC
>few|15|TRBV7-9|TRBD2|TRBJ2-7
CASSFGTTASYEQYF
TGTGCCAGCAGCTTTGGGACTACCGCCTCCTACGAGCAGTACTTC
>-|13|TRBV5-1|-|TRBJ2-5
CASQGSSRETQYF
TGCGCCAGTCAGGGTAGCTCGCGAGAGACCCAGTACTTC
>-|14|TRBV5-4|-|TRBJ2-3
CASSAGPYTDTQYF
TGTGCCAGCAGCGCGGGACCATACACAGATACGCAGTATTTT
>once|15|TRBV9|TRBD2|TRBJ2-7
CASSPGGALSYEQYF
TGTGCCAGCAGCCCGGGGGGGGCGTTGTCCTACGAGCAGTACTTC
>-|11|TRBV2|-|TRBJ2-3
CASRGTDTQYF
TGTGCCAGCAGGGGAACAGATACGCAGTATTTT
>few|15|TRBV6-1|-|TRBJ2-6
CASNLQGSGANVLTF
TGTGCCAGCAACTTACAGGGCTCTGGGGCCAACGTCCTGACTTTC
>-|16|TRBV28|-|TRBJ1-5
CASREERGGSNQPQHF
TGTGCCAGCAGGGAGGAGAGGGGTGGGAGCAATCAGCCCCAGCATTTT
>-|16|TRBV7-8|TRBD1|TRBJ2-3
CASSAGQGRGTDTQYF
TGTGCCAGCAGCGCCGGACAGGGGAGGGGAACAGATACGCAGTATTTT
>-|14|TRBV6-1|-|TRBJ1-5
CASSEVGRDQPQHF
TGTGCCAGCAGTGAAGTGGGGAGGGATCAGCCCCAGCATTTT
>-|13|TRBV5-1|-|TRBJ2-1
CASSRDRYNEQFF
TGCGCCAGCAGCCGGGACCGGTACAATGAGCAGTTCTTC
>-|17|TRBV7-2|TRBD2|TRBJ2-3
CASSFQTSGSSTDTQYF
TGTGCCAGCAGCTTCCAGACTAGCGGGAGTAGCACAGATACGCAGTATTTT
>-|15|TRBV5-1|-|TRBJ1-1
CASSLAEGWNTEAFF
TGCGCCAGCAGCTTGGCCGAGGGGTGGAACACTGAAGCTTTCTTT
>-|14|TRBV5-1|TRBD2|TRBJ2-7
CASKSGRGSYEQYF
TGCGCCAGCAAGAGCGGGAGAGGTTCCTACGAGCAGTACTTC
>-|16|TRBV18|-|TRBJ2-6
CASSPRNWLGANVLTF
TGTGCCAGCTCACCGCGAAATTGGCTGGGGGCCAACGTCCTGACTTTC
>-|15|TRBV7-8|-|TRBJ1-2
CASSSRTLGDYGYTF
TGTGCCAGCAGCTCCCGGACCTTAGGGGACTATGGCTACACCTTC
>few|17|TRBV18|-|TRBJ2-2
CASSPPETAVGTGELFF
TGTGCCAGCTCACCACCGGAGACAGCCGTGGGCACCGGGGAGCTGTTTTTT
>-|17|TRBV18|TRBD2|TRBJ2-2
CASSLLAGGPGTGELFF
TGTGCCAGCTCACTACTAGCGGGAGGGCCCGGCACCGGGGAGCTGTTTTTT
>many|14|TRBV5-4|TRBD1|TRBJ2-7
CASSEGDRSYEQYF
TGTGCCAGCAGCGAGGGGGACAGATCCTACGAGCAGTACTTC
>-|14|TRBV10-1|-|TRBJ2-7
CASSEFRGFGEQYF
TGCGCCAGCAGTGAGTTTAGAGGGTTCGGCGAGCAGTACTTC
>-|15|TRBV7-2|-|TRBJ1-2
CASSLGPQGMERYTF
TGTGCCAGCAGCTTAGGTCCCCAGGGAATGGAGCGCTACACCTTC
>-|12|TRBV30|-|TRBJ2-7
CAWSGGTYEQYF
TGTGCCTGGAGTGGTGGAACCTACGAGCAGTACTTC
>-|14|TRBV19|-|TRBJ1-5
CASSKVSENWPQHF
TGTGCCAGTAGTAAAGTGTCGGAGAATTGGCCCCAGCATTTT